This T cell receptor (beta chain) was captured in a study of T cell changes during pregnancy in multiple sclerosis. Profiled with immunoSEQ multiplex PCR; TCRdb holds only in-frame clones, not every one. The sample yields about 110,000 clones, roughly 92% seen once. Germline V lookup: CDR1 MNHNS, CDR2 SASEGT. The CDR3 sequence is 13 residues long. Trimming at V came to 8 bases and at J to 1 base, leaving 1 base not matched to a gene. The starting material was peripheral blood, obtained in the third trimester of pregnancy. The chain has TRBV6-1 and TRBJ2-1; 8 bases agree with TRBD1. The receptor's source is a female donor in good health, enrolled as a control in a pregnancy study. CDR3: CASGQGSYNEQFF. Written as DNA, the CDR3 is TGTGCCAGCGGACAGGGTTCCTACAATGAGCAGTTCTTC.